The table lists the clone carrying this T cell receptor (beta chain) with a few counts. Its target is not known. This entry is derived from a study of CD8+CD57+ T cells in acquired aplastic anemia. General observations from the study: Patients and healthy controls showed no significant CD8+ Simpson's diversity difference.

Patients selected for sequencing had displayed CD8+CD57+ cell expansion by flow cytometry. The germline V gene encodes CDR1 DFQATT and CDR2 SNEGSKA (reference sequence). The CDR3 extends over 13 amino acids. The junction had 5 bases not matched to a gene; V was cut back by 5 bases and J by 7 bases. Genomic DNA was employed as the template in profiling TCR beta VDJ and CDR3. TCRdb reprocessed the reads via MiXCR and lists one record per CDR3 protein. The top ten clones hold 35% to 60% of a sample with 150,000 to 200,000 distinct CDR3 sequences, 71% of them seen once. The specimen sequenced was sorted CD4+, CD8+, or CD8+CD57+ T cells (not recorded which) from PBMCs. The TCR originated in a human donor with aplastic anemia. The V call is TRBV20-1, the J call TRBJ2-7; 13 bases map to TRBD2. The CDR3 nucleotides are TGCAGTGCTCCAGGACTAGCGGGAGATGAGCAGTACTTC. It is translated as CSAPGLAGDEQYF.